This T cell receptor (beta chain) was recorded in a study of blood T cell repertoires in COVID-19 (dated by TCRdb to about 2020). Regarding the research as a whole: Collaborator samples came from the United States, Italy and Spain and covered acute and convalescent phases of COVID-19. The material from the prospective study consisted of cDNA or gDNA derived from T cells, B-cell-depleted T cells, or PBMCs. Nearly every sample came with metadata listing a de-identified subject ID, COVID-19 status, age in years and sex. Samples came from the ongoing ImmuneRACE study (first 160 participants) plus 1,254 subjects from 6 global collaborators. A freely available public database, intended as a resource for researchers studying the immune response to SARS-CoV-2, is where the repertoires were released. The dataset comprised deeply sampled blood TCRbeta repertoires from subjects exposed to, actively infected with, or recovered from COVID-19. Where available, HLA class I and class II types were obtained from metadata supplied by the sample provider rather than from assay-based typing. What the study reported, not specific to this receptor: Clinical and demographic metadata were provided uncurated, with the amount varying by source and participant.

One collaborating source in Seattle enrolled patients during active infection and followed them longitudinally through the course of disease. Collaborating institutions collected whole blood in K2EDTA tubes following their own protocols. Collaborator samples were shipped for TCRbeta analysis as frozen whole blood, isolated PBMCs, or DNA extracted from either sample type. TCRbeta CDR3 regions were amplified from genomic DNA using the immunoSEQ Assay, a bias-controlled multiplex PCR. The paper's processing steps were these. Within the assay, amplification of reference gene primers was used to estimate how many nucleated cells each sample contained. To quantify the absolute abundance of each unique TCRbeta CDR3 rearrangement, sequence reads were collapsed and filtered. Productive Simpson clonality was computed per sample as the square root of Simpson's diversity index over productive rearrangements. What TCRdb holds here is the immuneACCESS table cut down to in-frame rearrangements. Part of the clones is not present; checked against another copy, under half of the missing clones reflect an unresolved V gene, and the others are unexplained. V, J and clone size are taken as reported in that table, and D and trimming were inferred from the DNA itself. The sample table shows under 100,000 clones, and over 75% are seen once. Less than 4% of the sample rests with the top ten.

V lost 3 bases and J lost 3 bases, and the count of bases not matched to a germline gene is 4. Including cysteine and phenylalanine, the CDR3 has 15 amino acids. Only CDR3 DNA is held: 45 bases, read in frame from base 1. CDR1 SNHLY and CDR2 FYNNEI are derived from the germline V gene. As regards this clone: The antigen it recognizes is unknown. No much larger clone exists at a distance of one base, and base qualities are not known.

The chain links TRBV2 with TRBJ1-4, with 7 bases matching TRBD1. This receptor was obtained from a woman of 80 years or more with COVID-19, enrolled during active disease. The sequenced material came from peripheral blood. At the DNA level, the sequence is TGTGCCAGCAGTGATAACAGGGGCCCTAATGAAAAACTGTTTTTT. The encoded protein is CASSDNRGPNEKLFF.